These 23 T cell receptor beta chains originate from one sample sequenced in a study of early T cells in non-severe SARS-CoV-2 infection. TCRdb redid the calling of the 5' RACE reads with MiXCR, one entry per CDR3 protein. The sample has 71,000 or so distinct CDR3 sequences; roughly 15% are singletons. The sample was whole blood. These receptors were obtained from an adult who was a healthcare worker with PCR-confirmed SARS-CoV-2 infection or an uninfected control (not recorded which).

The sample holds many counts of this clonotype. The J gene is TRBJ1-5, the V gene TRBV29-1; D unresolved. V lost 4 bases, J lost 1 base, and 14 bases lay in between. The CDR3 has 15 amino acids. Germline V gives CDR1 SQVTM, CDR2 ANQGSEA. CDR3 coding DNA: TGCAGCGTTGTAGGAGGGCCGGGCAGCAATCAGCCCCAGCATTTT. It yields the protein CSVVGGPGSNQPQHF.

CDR3 residues: CASTRGGITGELFF. In nucleotides, the CDR3 is TGTGCCAGCACGCGAGGGGGAATCACCGGGGAGCTGTTTTTT. The chain has TRBV6-1 and TRBJ2-2; perhaps TRBD1 as D (6 bases). The germline V and J ends were trimmed by 7 bases and 4 bases, with 13 bases remaining between them. This CDR3 is 14 amino acids long. From germline, CDR1 is MNHNS and CDR2 SASEGT.

This clonotype occurred a few times. V and J are TRBV29-1 and TRBJ2-5, with D unresolved. The length of the CDR3 is 10 residues. V lost 7 bases, J lost 5 bases, and 8 bases lay in between. CDR1 is SQVTM, CDR2 ANQGSEA, per germline. CDR3 protein: CSARTETQYF. In DNA, the CDR3 is TGCAGCGCTCGGACGGAGACCCAGTACTTC. The complete variable domain, with remaining parts taken from reference TRBV29-1 and TRBJ2-5, reads SAVISQKPSRDICQRGTSLTIQCQVDSQVTMMFWYRQQPGQSLTLIATANQGSEATYESGFVIDKFPISRPNLTFSTLTVSNMSPEDSSIYLCSARTETQYFGPGTRLLVL.

This sequence joins TRBV7-2 and TRBJ1-6; TRBD1 aligns across 8 bases. The V gene end was trimmed by 6 bases and the J gene end by 4 bases; junction bases not matched to a gene: 5. The germline gives CDR1 SGHTA, CDR2 FQGNSA. CDR3 length equals 15 residues. The CDR3 protein is CASSPTGVYNSPLHF. DNA of the CDR3: TGTGCCAGCAGTCCGACAGGGGTTTATAATTCACCCCTCCACTTT.

The CDR3 coding sequence is TGCAGCGGAGGACAGGGAGGGGCAAACACTGAAGCTTTCTTT. Translated: CSGGQGGANTEAFF. The chain combines TRBV29-1 with TRBJ1-1, with 8 positions matching TRBD1. J lost 2 bases, V lost 7 bases, and 9 bases had no gene match. Germline assignment: CDR1 SQVTM and CDR2 ANQGSEA. This CDR3 is 14 amino acids long.

This clonotype has ten or more counts. The chain recombines TRBV11-2 with TRBJ2-3, with D tentatively TRBD1 (8 bases). Germline-derived CDR1 and CDR2 are SGHAT and FQNNGV. Trimming stripped 1 base from V and 1 base from J, with 12 bases between. The CDR3 runs to 16 residues. CDR3 in DNA: TGTGCCAGCAGCTTAGGGGGGGGACAGGGCACAGATACGCAGTATTTT. It translates to CASSLGGGQGTDTQYF.

This clonotype appeared a few times. The chain is built from TRBV11-2 and TRBJ2-7; 10 nucleotides match TRBD1. Trimming cost V 5 bases and J 0 bases; bases outside gene matches: 7. The CDR3 contains 16 residues. The germline V gene has CDR1 SGHAT and CDR2 FQNNGV. CDR3 loop: CASSTGQGVSSYEQYF. CDR3 nucleotide sequence: TGTGCCAGCAGCACCGGACAGGGGGTTTCCTCCTACGAGCAGTACTTC.

In this sample, this clonotype turned up many times. The chain has TRBV6-5 and TRBJ2-1, with 7 bases lining up with TRBD1. CDR3 size: 16 residues. The germline V gene has CDR1 MNHEY and CDR2 SVGAGI. V was pared by 7 bases and J by 2 bases, with 11 bases of the junction left unmatched. CDR3: CASTEGHRGAYNEQFF. CDR3 nucleotide sequence: TGTGCCAGCACCGAGGGGCACAGGGGCGCCTACAATGAGCAGTTCTTC.

This clonotype has ten or more counts. The chain has TRBV7-2 and TRBJ1-5; D unclear. Trimming removed 4 bases at V and 9 bases at J, with 10 bases between. Germline V CDR1 and CDR2: SGHTA, FQGNSA. CDR3 length: 12 residues. In DNA form, the CDR3 reads TGTGCCAGCAGCTACCCCTCCGGGCCCCAGCATTTT. It specifies CASSYPSGPQHF. Drawing the rest from reference TRBV7-2 and TRBJ1-5, the complete variable domain is GAGVSQSPSNKVTEKGKDVELRCDPISGHTALYWYRQSLGQGLEFLIYFQGNSAPDKSGLPSDRFSAERTGGSVSTLTIQRTQQEDSAVYLCASSYPSGPQHFGDGTRLSIL.

The chain has TRBV12-5 and TRBJ1-1, with 8 bases identical to TRBD1. Germline assignment: CDR1 LGHNT and CDR2 FRNRAP. V shed 4 bases and J 4 bases; nucleotides not matched to a gene: 5. The CDR3 is 14 residues long. CDR3 sequence reads: CASGSTGAATEAFF. As DNA, the CDR3 is TGTGCTAGTGGTTCGACAGGGGCGGCCACTGAAGCTTTCTTT. The full variable domain, in which reference TRBV12-5 and TRBJ1-1 provide the parts outside the CDR3, is DARVTQTPRHKVTEMGQEVTMRCQPILGHNTVFWYRQTMMQGLELLAYFRNRAPLDDSGMPKDRFSAEMPDATLATLKIQPSEPRDSAVYFCASGSTGAATEAFFGQGTRLTVV.

The chain has TRBV28 and TRBJ1-6; D gene uncertain. V was clipped by 5 bases and J by 7 bases, with 15 bases between them. Germline V gene data show CDR1 as MDHEN and CDR2 as SYDVKM. The CDR3 loop spans 15 amino acids. DNA for the CDR3: TGTGCCAGCAGTGGGGAGGCCGGTGGGAATTCACCCCTCCACTTT. Residues: CASSGEAGGNSPLHF.

On this clonotype: Germline is not matched at one junction end, which may reflect a read error. This sequence joins TRBV6-5 and TRBJ2-5; D is ambiguous. This CDR3 has 17 amino acids. CDR1 MNHEY and CDR2 SVGAGI come from the germline V gene. The CDR3 spells CASGYSKWASQSETQYF. CDR3 coding DNA: TGTGCCAGCGGTTACTCGAAGTGGGCCTCTCAATCGGAGACCCAGTACTTC.

This chain uses TRBV10-3 with TRBJ1-6, with D perhaps TRBD1 (6 bases). V was clipped by 6 bases and J by 7 bases, with 16 bases between them. The CDR3 spans 15 residues. CDR1 is ENHRY, CDR2 SYGVKD, per germline. The CDR3 region is CAISPRDIKNSPLHF. The CDR3 DNA sequence: TGTGCCATCAGCCCCCGGGACATCAAGAATTCACCCCTCCACTTT.

This clonotype was counted only a few times. The rearrangement joins TRBV7-3 to TRBJ2-6, with D possibly called TRBD1 or TRBD2 (5 bases each). There are 17 residues in the CDR3. In germline, CDR1 is SGHTA, CDR2 FQGTGA. With 7 bases removed from V and 4 bases from J, the gap between germline ends came to 20 bases. In DNA, the CDR3 is TGTGCCAGCACCCCTGGAGGTAGGGGACCAGGGGCCAACGTCCTGACTTTC. Its translation: CASTPGGRGPGANVLTF.

The chain recombines TRBV20-1 with TRBJ2-7; TRBD2 matches at 9 bases. After removal of 5 bases from V and 2 bases from J, the junction contained 10 bases not matched to a gene. The length of the CDR3 is 15 residues. Germline CDR1 DFQATT, CDR2 SNEGSKA (reference sequence). The CDR3 coding sequence is TGCAGTGCTTCCAGCGGGGGGCATGCTACCTACGAGCAGTACTTC. It codes for CSASSGGHATYEQYF.

This chain uses TRBV7-9 with TRBJ2-4; D uncertain. Deletions cut 3 bases from V and 1 base from J, with 10 bases between. Germline CDR1 and CDR2: SEHNR and FQNEAQ (reference sequence). The CDR3 runs to 15 residues. CDR3 DNA sequence: TGTGCCAGCAGCTTTTACGAACACGCCAAAAACATTCAGTACTTC. Translated: CASSFYEHAKNIQYF.

This clonotype was seen many times. The chain is built from TRBV20-1 and TRBJ2-3, with 8 bases identical to TRBD2. CDR3 size: 18 residues. Germline V gene sequence: CDR1 DFQATT, CDR2 SNEGSKA (reference sequence). Losses at the gene ends were 0 bases for V and 0 bases for J; bases not matched to a gene: 11. The CDR3 protein is CSARDLGSGGTSTDTQYF. CDR3 nucleotides: TGCAGTGCTAGAGATCTTGGAAGCGGGGGCACTAGCACAGATACGCAGTATTTT.

This clonotype was seen at least ten times. The chain carries TRBV19 and TRBJ1-5; D is perhaps TRBD1 (5 bases). The CDR3 extends over 13 amino acids. V gave up 5 bases and J gave up 7 bases, with 12 bases separating them. Germline values: CDR1 LNHDA, CDR2 SQIVND (reference sequence). CDR3: CASSAQVQQPQHF. DNA for the CDR3: TGTGCCAGTAGTGCACAGGTGCAACAGCCCCAGCATTTT.

This clonotype occurred many times. This chain uses TRBV28 with TRBJ1-2; D is uncertain. Germline V lookup: CDR1 MDHEN, CDR2 SYDVKM. The CDR3 is 16 residues long. Trimming removed 4 bases from V and 4 bases from J, with 19 bases in between. CDR3 coding DNA: TGTGCCAGCAGTTATAGTGTCTCCGTCATAAGCTATGGCTACACCTTC. Residues: CASSYSVSVISYGYTF.

This clonotype was detected a few times. The chain has TRBV12-3 or TRBV12-4 and TRBJ1-6; 8 bases are shared with TRBD1. The V gene end was trimmed by 5 bases and the J gene end by 7 bases; junction bases not matched to a gene: 10. This CDR3 spans 16 amino acids. In nucleotides, the CDR3 is TGTGCCAGCAGTCCCCGGACAGGGCCGAACAATTCACCCCTCCACTTT. Its protein product is CASSPRTGPNNSPLHF.

This chain joins TRBV3-1 and TRBJ2-5; D is ambiguous. CDR1 is LGHDT and CDR2 is YNNKEL in the germline V gene (reference sequence). The CDR3 is 12 amino acids. The ends were cut back, 5 bases at V and 2 bases at J, with 6 bases in the middle. The CDR3 spells CASSLQQETQYF. CDR3 bases: TGTGCCAGCAGCTTACAGCAAGAGACCCAGTACTTC.

This clonotype was counted a few times. The gene calls are TRBV7-9 and TRBJ2-5; TRBD1 matches 9 bases. The ends lost 1 base at V and 2 bases at J; junction bases unmatched: 2. Germline CDR1 SEHNR, CDR2 FQNEAQ (reference sequence). This CDR3 spans 15 amino acids. As DNA, the CDR3 is TGTGCCAGCAGCTTAGACAGGGGGCTTCAAGAGACCCAGTACTTC. Translating it yields CASSLDRGLQETQYF.

There are a few counts of this clonotype. The rearrangement uses TRBV7-2 and TRBJ2-3, with D perhaps TRBD2 (5 bases). The CDR3 consists of 16 residues. V dropped 0 bases and J dropped 4 bases, with 14 bases sitting between them. Per germline, CDR1 SGHTA and CDR2 FQGNSA. The chain's CDR3 is CASSLASGWRADTQYF. In DNA, the CDR3 is TGTGCCAGCAGCTTAGCCTCGGGGTGGCGGGCAGATACGCAGTATTTT.